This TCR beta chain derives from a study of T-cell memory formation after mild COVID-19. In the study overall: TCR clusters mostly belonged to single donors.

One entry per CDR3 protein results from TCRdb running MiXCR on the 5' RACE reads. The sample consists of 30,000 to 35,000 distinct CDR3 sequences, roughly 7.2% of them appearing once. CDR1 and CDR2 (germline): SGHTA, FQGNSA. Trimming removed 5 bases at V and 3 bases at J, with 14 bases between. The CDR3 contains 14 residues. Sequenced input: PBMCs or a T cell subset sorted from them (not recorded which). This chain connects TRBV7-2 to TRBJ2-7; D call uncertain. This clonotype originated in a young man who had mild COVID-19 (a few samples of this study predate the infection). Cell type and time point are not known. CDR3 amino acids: CASSPNGYDYEQYF. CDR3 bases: TGTGCCAGCAGCCCCAATGGGTACGACTACGAGCAGTACTTC.